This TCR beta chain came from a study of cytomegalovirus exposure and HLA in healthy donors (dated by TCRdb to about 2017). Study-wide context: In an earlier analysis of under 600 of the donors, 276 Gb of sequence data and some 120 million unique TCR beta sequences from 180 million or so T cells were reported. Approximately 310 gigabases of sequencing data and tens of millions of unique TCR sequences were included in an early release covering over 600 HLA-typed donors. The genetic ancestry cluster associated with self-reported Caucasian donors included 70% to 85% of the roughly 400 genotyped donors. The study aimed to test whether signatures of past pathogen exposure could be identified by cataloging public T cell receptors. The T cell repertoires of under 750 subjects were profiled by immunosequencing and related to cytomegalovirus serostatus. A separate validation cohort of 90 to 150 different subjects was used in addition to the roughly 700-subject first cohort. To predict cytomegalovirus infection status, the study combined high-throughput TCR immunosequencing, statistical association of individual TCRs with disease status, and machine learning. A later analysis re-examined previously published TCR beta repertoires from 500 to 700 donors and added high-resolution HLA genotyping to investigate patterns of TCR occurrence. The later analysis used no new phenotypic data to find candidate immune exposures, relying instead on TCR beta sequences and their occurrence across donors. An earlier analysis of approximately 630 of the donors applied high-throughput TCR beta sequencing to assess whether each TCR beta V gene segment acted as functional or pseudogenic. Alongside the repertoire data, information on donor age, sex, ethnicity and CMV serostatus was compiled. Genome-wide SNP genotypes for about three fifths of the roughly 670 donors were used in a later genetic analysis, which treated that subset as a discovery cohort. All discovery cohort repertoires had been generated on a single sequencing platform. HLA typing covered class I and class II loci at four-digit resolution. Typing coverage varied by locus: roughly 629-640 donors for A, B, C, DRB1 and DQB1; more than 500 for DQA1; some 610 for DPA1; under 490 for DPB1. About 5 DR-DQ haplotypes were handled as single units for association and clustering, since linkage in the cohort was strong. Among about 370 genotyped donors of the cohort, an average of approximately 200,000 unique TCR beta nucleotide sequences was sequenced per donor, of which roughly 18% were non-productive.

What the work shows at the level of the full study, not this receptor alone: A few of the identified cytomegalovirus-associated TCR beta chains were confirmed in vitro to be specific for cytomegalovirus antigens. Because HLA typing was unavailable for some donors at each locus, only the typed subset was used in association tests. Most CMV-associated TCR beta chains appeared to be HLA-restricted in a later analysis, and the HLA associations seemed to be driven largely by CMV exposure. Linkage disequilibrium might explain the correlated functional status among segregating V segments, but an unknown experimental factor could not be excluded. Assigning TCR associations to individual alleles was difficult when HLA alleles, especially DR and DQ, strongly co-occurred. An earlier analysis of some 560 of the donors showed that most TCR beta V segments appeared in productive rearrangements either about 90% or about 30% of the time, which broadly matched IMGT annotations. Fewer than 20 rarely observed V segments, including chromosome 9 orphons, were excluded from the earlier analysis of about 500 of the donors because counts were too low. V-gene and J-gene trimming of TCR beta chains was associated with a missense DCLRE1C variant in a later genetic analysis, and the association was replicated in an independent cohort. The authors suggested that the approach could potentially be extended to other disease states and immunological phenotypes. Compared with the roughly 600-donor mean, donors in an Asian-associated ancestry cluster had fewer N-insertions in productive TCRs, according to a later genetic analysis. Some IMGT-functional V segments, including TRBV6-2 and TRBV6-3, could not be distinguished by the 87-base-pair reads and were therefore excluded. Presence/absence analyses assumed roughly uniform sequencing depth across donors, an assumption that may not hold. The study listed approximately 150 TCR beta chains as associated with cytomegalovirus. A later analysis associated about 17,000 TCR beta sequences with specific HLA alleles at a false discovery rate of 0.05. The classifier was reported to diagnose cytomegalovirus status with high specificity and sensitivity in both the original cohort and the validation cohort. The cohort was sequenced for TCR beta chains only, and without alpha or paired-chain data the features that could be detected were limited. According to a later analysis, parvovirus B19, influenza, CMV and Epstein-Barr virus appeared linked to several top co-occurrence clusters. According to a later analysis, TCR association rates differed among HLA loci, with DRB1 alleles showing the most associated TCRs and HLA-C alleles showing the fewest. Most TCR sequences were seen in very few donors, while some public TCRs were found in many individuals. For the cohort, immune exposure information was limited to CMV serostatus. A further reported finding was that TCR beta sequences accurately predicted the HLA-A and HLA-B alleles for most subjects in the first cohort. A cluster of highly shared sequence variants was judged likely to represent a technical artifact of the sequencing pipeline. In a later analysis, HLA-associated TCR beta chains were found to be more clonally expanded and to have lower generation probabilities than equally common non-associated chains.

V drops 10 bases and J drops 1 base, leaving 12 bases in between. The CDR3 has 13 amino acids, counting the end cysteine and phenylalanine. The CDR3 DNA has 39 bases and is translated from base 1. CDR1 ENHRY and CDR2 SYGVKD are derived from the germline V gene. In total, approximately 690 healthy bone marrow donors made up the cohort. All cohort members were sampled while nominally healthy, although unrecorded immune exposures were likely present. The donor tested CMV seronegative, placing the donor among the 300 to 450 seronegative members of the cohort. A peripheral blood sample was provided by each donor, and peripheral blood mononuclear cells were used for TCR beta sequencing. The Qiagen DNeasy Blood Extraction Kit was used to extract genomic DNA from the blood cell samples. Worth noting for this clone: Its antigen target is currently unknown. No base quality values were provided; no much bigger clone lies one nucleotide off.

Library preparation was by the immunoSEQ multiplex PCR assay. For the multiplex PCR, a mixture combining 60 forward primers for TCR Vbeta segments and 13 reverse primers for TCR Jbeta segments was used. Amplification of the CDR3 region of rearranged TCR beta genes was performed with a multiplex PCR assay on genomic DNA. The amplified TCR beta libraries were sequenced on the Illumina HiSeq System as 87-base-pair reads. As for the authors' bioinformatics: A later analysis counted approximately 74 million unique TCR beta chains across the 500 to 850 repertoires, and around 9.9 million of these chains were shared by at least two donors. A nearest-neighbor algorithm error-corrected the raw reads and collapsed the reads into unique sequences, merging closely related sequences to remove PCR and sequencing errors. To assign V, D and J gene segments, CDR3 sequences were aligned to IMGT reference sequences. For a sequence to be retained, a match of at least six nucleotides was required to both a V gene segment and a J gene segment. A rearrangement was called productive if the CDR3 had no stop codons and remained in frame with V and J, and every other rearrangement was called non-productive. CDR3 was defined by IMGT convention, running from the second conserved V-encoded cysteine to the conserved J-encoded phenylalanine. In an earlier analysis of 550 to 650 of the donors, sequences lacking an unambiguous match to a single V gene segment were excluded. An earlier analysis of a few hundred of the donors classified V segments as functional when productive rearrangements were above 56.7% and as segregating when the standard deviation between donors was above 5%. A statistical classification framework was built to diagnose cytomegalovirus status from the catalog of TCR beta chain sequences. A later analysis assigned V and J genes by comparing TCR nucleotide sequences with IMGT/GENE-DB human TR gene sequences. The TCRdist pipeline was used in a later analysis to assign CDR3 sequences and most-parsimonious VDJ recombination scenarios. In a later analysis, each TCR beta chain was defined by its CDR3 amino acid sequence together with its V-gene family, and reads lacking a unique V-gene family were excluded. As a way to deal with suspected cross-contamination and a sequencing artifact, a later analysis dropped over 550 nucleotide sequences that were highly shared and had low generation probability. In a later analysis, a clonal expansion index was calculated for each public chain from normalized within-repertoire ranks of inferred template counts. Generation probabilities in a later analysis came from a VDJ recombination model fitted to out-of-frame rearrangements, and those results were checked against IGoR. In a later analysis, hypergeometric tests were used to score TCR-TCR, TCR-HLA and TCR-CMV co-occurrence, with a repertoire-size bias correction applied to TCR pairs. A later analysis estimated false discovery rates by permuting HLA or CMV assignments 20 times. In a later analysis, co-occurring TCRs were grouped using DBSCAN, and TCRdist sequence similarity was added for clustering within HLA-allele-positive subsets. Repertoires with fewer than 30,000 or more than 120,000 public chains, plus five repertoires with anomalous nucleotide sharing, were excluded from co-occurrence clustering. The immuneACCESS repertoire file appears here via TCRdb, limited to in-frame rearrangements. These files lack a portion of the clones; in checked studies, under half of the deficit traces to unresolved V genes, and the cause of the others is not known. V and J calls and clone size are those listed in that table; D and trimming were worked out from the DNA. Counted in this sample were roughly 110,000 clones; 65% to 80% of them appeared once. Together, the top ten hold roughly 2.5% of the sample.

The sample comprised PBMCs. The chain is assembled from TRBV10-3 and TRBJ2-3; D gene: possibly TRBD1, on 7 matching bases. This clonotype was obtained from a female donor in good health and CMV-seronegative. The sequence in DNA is TGTGCCACCGACAGGGAGGGCACAGATACGCAGTATTTT. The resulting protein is CATDREGTDTQYF.